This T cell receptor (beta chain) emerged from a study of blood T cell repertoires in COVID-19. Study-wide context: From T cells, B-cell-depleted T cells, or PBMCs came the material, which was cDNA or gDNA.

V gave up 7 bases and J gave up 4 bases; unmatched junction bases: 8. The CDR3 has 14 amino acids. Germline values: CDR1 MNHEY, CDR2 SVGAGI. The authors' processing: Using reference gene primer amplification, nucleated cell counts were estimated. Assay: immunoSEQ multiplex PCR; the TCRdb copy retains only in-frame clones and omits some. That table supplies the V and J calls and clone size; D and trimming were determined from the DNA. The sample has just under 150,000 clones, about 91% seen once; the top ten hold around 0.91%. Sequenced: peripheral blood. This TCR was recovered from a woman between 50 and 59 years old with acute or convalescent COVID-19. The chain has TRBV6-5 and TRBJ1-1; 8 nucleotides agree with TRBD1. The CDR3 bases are TGTGCCAGCACCACACAGGGGGATGGCACTGAAGCTTTCTTT. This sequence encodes CASTTQGDGTEAFF.